The 17 T cell receptor beta chains below come from one sample, sequenced in a study of identical twins. TCRdb fed the 5' RACE reads into MiXCR, producing one record per CDR3 protein. The sample holds around 500,000 distinct CDR3 sequences, 14% seen once. The data also belong to a second study, concerning yellow fever vaccine responses in identical twins.

The material sequenced was CD4+ T cells sorted from blood. Every receptor here comes from a woman aged 18-35 years in good health.

The chain uses TRBV6-5 and TRBJ2-3, with 7 nucleotides matching TRBD2. Germline values: CDR1 MNHEY, CDR2 SVGAGI. The CDR3 runs 14 residues. V was clipped by 5 bases and J by 3 bases; unmatched bases: 5. The CDR3 here is CASSQTAGTDTQYF. In DNA, the CDR3 is TGTGCCAGCAGTCAAACAGCGGGAACAGATACGCAGTATTTT.

The sample holds a few counts of this clonotype. The gene calls are TRBV7-9 and TRBJ2-5; maybe TRBD2 (6 bases). Germline CDR1 SEHNR, CDR2 FQNEAQ (reference sequence). V was shortened by 2 bases and J by 5 bases, with 12 bases between the two germline ends. This CDR3 contains 14 residues. The CDR3 spells CASSLNLAWETQYF. The CDR3 region has the DNA TGTGCCAGCAGCTTAAACCTAGCGTGGGAGACCCAGTACTTC.

This clonotype appeared many times. The chain joins TRBV20-1 to TRBJ2-1, with D hard to call. The CDR3 is 16 amino acids. The germline V and J ends were trimmed by 0 bases and 1 base, with 13 bases remaining between them. The germline V gene has CDR1 DFQATT and CDR2 SNEGSKA (reference sequence). The CDR3: CSARDLSAVSYNEQFF. CDR3 sequence (DNA): TGCAGTGCTAGAGATCTTAGTGCCGTTTCCTACAATGAGCAGTTCTTC.

The genes are TRBV27 and TRBJ2-7; TRBD1 matches 10 bases. The CDR3 consists of 15 residues. CDR1 is MNHEY and CDR2 is SMNVEV in the germline V gene (reference sequence). J gave up 4 bases and V 5 bases, and 8 bases lay outside the gene matches. Here the CDR3 DNA reads TGTGCCAGCAGTCGACAGGGGGCAGGGGATTACGAGCAGTACTTC. This codes for CASSRQGAGDYEQYF.

V usage is TRBV4-1 and J usage is TRBJ2-1; possible D gene TRBD1, 6 bases. CDR1 is MGHRA, CDR2 YSYEKL, per germline. Trimming shortened V by 4 bases and J by 0 bases, and 13 bases separated the two germline ends. The CDR3 runs to 16 residues. CDR3 residues: CASSPRQASSYNEQFF. The CDR3 DNA is TGCGCCAGCAGCCCGCGACAGGCGAGCTCCTACAATGAGCAGTTCTTC.

This chain uses TRBV18 with TRBJ2-7; 10 bases match TRBD2. This CDR3 has 16 residues. Germline CDR1 KGHSH, CDR2 LQKENI. V lost 5 bases, J lost 2 bases, and 9 bases stayed unmatched. The CDR3 here is CASSTWTSGKPYEQYF. In nucleotides, the CDR3 is TGTGCCAGCTCAACATGGACTAGCGGAAAGCCCTACGAGCAGTACTTC. Filled out from reference TRBV18 and TRBJ2-7, the complete variable domain reads NAGVMQNPRHLVRRRGQEARLRCSPMKGHSHVYWYRQLPEEGLKFMVYLQKENIIDESGMPKERFSAEFPKEGPSILRIQQVVRGDSAAYFCASSTWTSGKPYEQYFGPGTRLTVT.

In its sample, this clonotype was seen once. The chain employs TRBV9 and TRBJ1-1; unclear D gene. In germline, CDR1 is SGDLS, CDR2 YYNGEE. The CDR3 has 15 amino acids. The ends were cut back, 1 base at V and 0 bases at J, with 10 bases in the middle. CDR3 DNA: TGTGCCAGCAGCGTAAGTGGCAGGATGAACACTGAAGCTTTCTTT. Translated, it gives CASSVSGRMNTEAFF.

The rearrangement links TRBV28 to TRBJ2-7, with D hard to call. CDR1 is MDHEN, CDR2 SYDVKM, per germline. The CDR3 is 13 residues long. Trimming left V 5 bases short and J 5 bases short, with 13 bases between. The CDR3 here is CASSLPVEHEQYF. Written as DNA, the CDR3 is TGTGCCAGCAGTCTCCCCGTGGAGCACGAGCAGTACTTC.

This clonotype was counted only a few times. The V gene is TRBV24-1, the J gene TRBJ2-2; D gene uncertain. V gave up 4 bases and J gave up 1 base, with 3 bases separating them. The CDR3 length is 13 residues. Germline CDR1 KGHDR, CDR2 SFDVKD. The CDR3 DNA reads TGTGCCACCAGTGAAAGGAACACCGGGGAGCTGTTTTTT. The encoded protein is CATSERNTGELFF.

This clonotype was seen a handful of times. The chain recombines TRBV10-3 with TRBJ2-1; D tentatively fits TRBD1 or TRBD2 (5 bases each). V was trimmed by 7 bases and J by 9 bases, leaving 16 bases between them. Germline V gene data show CDR1 as ENHRY and CDR2 as SYGVKD. This CDR3 is built from 13 residues. The DNA for the CDR3 is TGTGCCATCATGGGGGTCTCCTCCATTGAGCAGTTCTTC. It translates to CAIMGVSSIEQFF.

The CDR3 spells CASSLDGSGQPQHF. For the CDR3, the DNA is TGTGCCAGCAGCTTAGACGGCTCCGGCCAGCCCCAGCATTTT. The J gene is TRBJ1-5, the V gene TRBV7-2; D is uncertain. Germline CDR1 is SGHTA and CDR2 is FQGNSA. V shed 1 base and J shed 7 bases, with 11 bases lying between them. The CDR3 loop spans 14 amino acids.

This clonotype was observed a few times. This chain uses TRBV28 with TRBJ2-7, with TRBD2 matching over 9 bases. In germline, CDR1 is MDHEN, CDR2 SYDVKM. The CDR3 has 12 amino acids. V shed 3 bases and J 11 bases; nucleotides not matched to a gene: 5. CDR3 DNA: TGTGCCAGCAGTTTTGGGACTAGCTCAGAGTACTTC. This sequence encodes CASSFGTSSEYF. Based on the CDR3 plus reference TRBV28 and TRBJ2-7, the full variable domain is DVKVTQSSRYLVKRTGEKVFLECVQDMDHENMFWYRQDPGLGLRLIYFSYDVKMKEKGDIPEGYSVSREKKERFSLILESASTNQTSMYLCASSFGTSSEYFGPGTRLTVT.

V and J are TRBV7-2 and TRBJ2-5; no reliable D call. Trimming took 4 bases from V and 5 from J, leaving 11 bases between them. Germline V gives CDR1 SGHTA, CDR2 FQGNSA. The CDR3 runs 13 residues. Written as DNA, the CDR3 is TGTGCCAGCAGCTCCGGGCCAGTCGAGACCCAGTACTTC. Translation gives CASSSGPVETQYF.

V gene TRBV19 combines with J gene TRBJ2-1; no firm D call. Trimming took 4 bases from V and 3 from J, leaving 13 bases between them. The CDR3 length is 15 residues. The germline CDR1 and CDR2 sequences are LNHDA and SQIVND (reference sequence). The DNA for the CDR3 is TGTGCCAGTAGTAACGGCGAAGGTGGCTACAATGAGCAGTTCTTC. Translating gives CASSNGEGGYNEQFF.

The chain employs TRBV7-9 and TRBJ2-7; D is perhaps TRBD1 (6 bases). V dropped 2 bases and J dropped 2 bases, with 10 bases sitting between them. Germline CDR1 reads SEHNR; CDR2 reads FQNEAQ (reference sequence). This CDR3 has 14 amino acids. The CDR3 sequence is CASSLTTGTYEQYF. The DNA of the CDR3 is TGTGCCAGCAGCTTAACTACAGGGACCTACGAGCAGTACTTC.

This clonotype has a count of ten or more. The CDR3 sequence is CASSEQGAYNEQFF. The CDR3 bases are TGCGCCAGCAGCGAGCAGGGGGCCTACAATGAGCAGTTCTTC. This chain joins TRBV5-1 and TRBJ2-1; 7 bases line up with TRBD1. Trimming at V came to 4 bases and at J to 2 bases, leaving 3 bases not matched to a gene. The CDR3 covers 14 residues. Germline V gene sequence: CDR1 SGHRS, CDR2 YFSETQ. Drawing the rest from reference TRBV5-1 and TRBJ2-1, the complete variable domain is KAGVTQTPRYLIKTRGQQVTLSCSPISGHRSVSWYQQTPGQGLQFLFEYFSETQRNKGNFPGRFSGRQFSNSRSEMNVSTLELGDSALYLCASSEQGAYNEQFFGPGTRLTVL.

The chain employs TRBV5-1 and TRBJ2-7, with 10 bases matching TRBD1. The CDR3 is made up of 14 amino acids. Trimming cost V 7 bases and J 9 bases; bases outside gene matches: 13. Germline assignment: CDR1 SGHRS and CDR2 YFSETQ. CDR3 sequence: CASGERQGAYGQYF. CDR3 nucleotides: TGCGCCAGCGGTGAACGACAGGGGGCCTATGGGCAGTACTTC.